The source of this TCR beta chain is a study of blood T cell repertoires in COVID-19. Produced via immunoSEQ multiplex PCR; TCRdb's table is partial and in-frame only. The table records roughly 500,000 clones, approximately 89% of them present only once. Per the germline V gene, CDR1 is LNHDA and CDR2 is SQIVND (reference sequence). Trimming took 7 bases from V and 1 from J, leaving 13 bases between them. The CDR3 is 14 amino acids. The sequenced material came from peripheral blood. This sequence was found in a man younger than 35 with COVID-19, enrolled during active disease. The chain couples TRBV19 to TRBJ1-1, with TRBD1 as a possible D gene (5 bases). CDR3 in amino acids: CASNPTTANTEAFF. CDR3 in DNA: TGTGCCAGTAACCCCACGACAGCGAACACTGAAGCTTTCTTT.